A single sample is the source of the 20 T cell receptor beta chains below, sequenced in a study of blood T cell repertoires in COVID-19. Libraries were prepared by immunoSEQ multiplex PCR; TCRdb keeps only in-frame clonotypes and omits some of them. The sample lists around 220,000 clones; 80% to 90% were seen once. Specimen: peripheral blood. These receptors were collected from a woman older than 75 with acute or convalescent COVID-19.

The V and J genes are TRBV19 and TRBJ1-1; D is possibly TRBD1 (6 bases). V lost 5 bases to trimming and J lost 4 bases, with 11 bases between them. The CDR3 extends over 13 amino acids. The V gene's germline CDR1 is LNHDA and CDR2 SQIVND (reference sequence). CDR3 in amino acids: CASSQGLVTEAFF. CDR3 nucleotides: TGTGCCAGTAGTCAGGGGCTGGTCACTGAAGCTTTCTTT.

The rearrangement uses TRBV6-6 and TRBJ2-1, with D maybe TRBD2 (6 bases). The length of the CDR3 is 12 residues. Germline V gene data show CDR1 as MNHNY and CDR2 as SVGAGI (reference sequence). This CDR3 reads CASGSTGNEQFF. CDR3 nucleotides: TGTGCAAGCGGGTCCACGGGCAATGAGCAGTTCTTC.

V usage is TRBV15 and J usage is TRBJ1-6, with a weak D call TRBD1 (5 bases). In germline, CDR1 is LNHNV, CDR2 YYDKDF (reference sequence). This CDR3 comprises 16 residues. Trimming removed 0 bases at V and 9 bases at J, with 15 bases between. CDR3 nucleotides: TGTGCCACCAGCAGAGATCTTGACCTAAGGGGTTCACCCCTCCACTTT. As protein: CATSRDLDLRGSPLHF.

The genes are TRBV3-1 (or the pseudogene TRBV3-2) and TRBJ2-5; 9 bases map to TRBD1. Germline CDR1 and CDR2: LGHDT and YNNKEL (reference sequence). The trim removed 4 bases at V and 11 bases at J, leaving 5 bases unmatched. The CDR3 has 12 amino acids. The CDR3, as DNA: TGTGCCAGCAGCCGGGACAGGGTTAAGCAGTACTTC. This sequence encodes CASSRDRVKQYF.

The rearrangement links TRBV6-5 to TRBJ1-5; D not resolved. V was shortened by 5 bases and J by 7 bases, with 15 bases between the two germline ends. The CDR3 spans 14 residues. Germline CDR1 reads MNHEY; CDR2 reads SVGAGI. This CDR3 is CASSLERDQQPQHF. CDR3 bases: TGTGCCAGCAGTCTGGAGAGGGATCAGCAGCCCCAGCATTTT.

The rearrangement uses TRBV28 and TRBJ2-1; possible D gene TRBD2, 6 bases. The CDR3 is made up of 15 amino acids. Trimming cost V 8 bases and J 1 base, with 15 bases left between them. The germline V gene has CDR1 MDHEN and CDR2 SYDVKM. CDR3 in amino acids: CASSPWGESYNEQFF. The CDR3 DNA reads TGTGCCAGCTCCCCATGGGGGGAATCCTACAATGAGCAGTTCTTC. Looking up the rest from reference TRBV28 and TRBJ2-1 gives the full variable domain: DVKVTQSSRYLVKRTGEKVFLECVQDMDHENMFWYRQDPGLGLRLIYFSYDVKMKEKGDIPEGYSVSREKKERFSLILESASTNQTSMYLCASSPWGESYNEQFFGPGTRLTVL.

The gene calls are TRBV6-2 or TRBV6-3 and TRBJ2-7; D ambiguous. V lost 2 bases and J lost 1, with 3 bases in between. Germline loops: CDR1 MNHEY, CDR2 SVGEGT. The CDR3 has 12 residues. CDR3 nucleotide sequence: TGTGCCAGCAGTTACACATCCTACGAGCAGTACTTC. This translates into CASSYTSYEQYF.

The chain has TRBV5-1 and TRBJ1-1; tentatively, D is TRBD1 (5 bases). In germline, CDR1 is SGHRS, CDR2 YFSETQ. Trimming removed 4 bases from V and 3 bases from J, with 10 bases in between. The CDR3 contains 13 residues. The CDR3 loop is CASSVQGDTEAFF. The CDR3 DNA follows: TGCGCCAGCAGCGTTCAGGGCGACACTGAAGCTTTCTTT. Filled out from reference TRBV5-1 and TRBJ1-1, the complete variable domain reads KAGVTQTPRYLIKTRGQQVTLSCSPISGHRSVSWYQQTPGQGLQFLFEYFSETQRNKGNFPGRFSGRQFSNSRSEMNVSTLELGDSALYLCASSVQGDTEAFFGQGTRLTVV.

This chain uses TRBV10-1 with TRBJ2-1, with TRBD2 identical over 9 bases. This CDR3 spans 17 amino acids. V lost 4 bases, J lost 8 bases, and 15 bases stayed unmatched. Germline CDR1 WNHNN, CDR2 SYGVQD (reference sequence). The CDR3 reads CASSGPPGTSRADEQFF. Here the CDR3 DNA reads TGCGCCAGCAGTGGTCCACCCGGGACTAGCCGGGCCGATGAGCAGTTCTTC.

This clone has just a few counts. For the CDR3, the DNA is TGCAGCGTTGAGTTTACTAGCGGGGGCACGCAGTATTTT. Protein sequence: CSVEFTSGGTQYF. This sequence joins TRBV29-1 and TRBJ2-3; TRBD2 matches 11 bases. Germline V gives CDR1 SQVTM, CDR2 ANQGSEA. V gave up 3 bases and J gave up 9 bases; unmatched junction bases: 5. The CDR3 runs to 13 residues.

This rearrangement joins TRBV29-1 to TRBJ2-1, with D hard to call. The CDR3 runs to 11 residues. The germline CDR1 and CDR2 sequences are SQVTM and ANQGSEA. DNA for the CDR3: TGCAGTGTAGCCTTCTACAATGAGCAGTTCTTC. It encodes CSVAFYNEQFF.

The V and J genes are TRBV12-3 or TRBV12-4 and TRBJ1-4; D remains unclear. V shed 8 bases and J shed 3 bases, with 10 bases lying between them. The CDR3 has 13 amino acids. The CDR3 coding sequence is TGTGCCAGCTCCGCGGAGTCTAATGAAAAACTGTTTTTT. This encodes CASSAESNEKLFF.

This chain's CDR3 is CASGGCRGRAKGEGDTQYF. The CDR3 DNA reads TGCGCCAGTGGGGGATGTAGGGGGAGGGCCAAGGGGGAAGGAGATACGCAGTATTTT. The V call is TRBV10-1, the J call TRBJ2-3; perhaps TRBD2 as D (7 bases). Trimming took 9 bases from V and 5 from J, leaving 33 bases between them. The CDR3 length is 19 residues. Germline CDR1 is WNHNN and CDR2 is SYGVQD (reference sequence).

The CDR3 region has the DNA TGTGCCAGCAGCTTGGGACCCCTGACGATTCAGCGGGAGACCGGGGAGCTGTTTTTT. As protein: CASSLGPLTIQRETGELFF. The V and J genes are TRBV7-9 and TRBJ2-2; 8 nucleotides agree with TRBD2. CDR3 length: 19 residues. Looked up from germline, CDR1 is SEHNR and CDR2 is FQNEAQ (reference sequence). V gave up 3 bases and J gave up 5 bases; unmatched junction bases: 17.

The chain is built from TRBV9 and TRBJ2-7; D may be TRBD1 (5 bases). The V end lost 0 bases, the J end lost 7 bases, and 14 bases lay between the germline ends. The CDR3 has 14 amino acids. Germline V gene sequence: CDR1 SGDLS, CDR2 YYNGEE. The CDR3 coding sequence is TGTGCCAGCAGCGTAGAGGTCAGGGCTGGGGAGCAGTACTTC. Amino acids: CASSVEVRAGEQYF.

The rearrangement joins TRBV29-1 to TRBJ2-7; D possibly corresponds to TRBD1 (5 bases). Germline V gives CDR1 SQVTM, CDR2 ANQGSEA. There are 12 residues in the CDR3. Trimming took 4 bases from V and 5 from J, leaving 12 bases between them. The CDR3 loop reads CSVVAWGHEQYF. The CDR3 DNA sequence: TGCAGCGTTGTCGCCTGGGGCCACGAGCAGTACTTC.

V gene TRBV4-1 combines with J gene TRBJ1-5; TRBD1 matches at 7 bases. The CDR3 totals 14 residues. From germline, CDR1 is MGHRA and CDR2 YSYEKL. Losses at the gene ends were 0 bases for V and 7 bases for J; bases not matched to a gene: 3. CDR3 region: CASSQETGRQPQHF. In DNA form, the CDR3 reads TGCGCCAGCAGCCAAGAGACAGGGAGGCAGCCCCAGCATTTT.

This chain uses TRBV7-6 with TRBJ2-3, with TRBD2 matching 11 bases. Germline CDR1 and CDR2: SGHVS and FNYEAQ. The length of the CDR3 is 19 residues. Trimming cost V 5 bases and J 2 bases; bases outside gene matches: 15. CDR3 amino acids: CASSQPLAGGPLLTDTQYF. The CDR3 DNA sequence: TGTGCCAGCAGCCAACCCCTAGCGGGAGGACCACTTCTCACAGATACGCAGTATTTT.

The chain links TRBV6-6 to TRBJ1-1; tentatively, D is TRBD1 (5 bases). V gave up 5 bases and J gave up 1 base, with 14 bases separating them. CDR1 and CDR2 from the germline V gene are MNHNY and SVGAGI (reference sequence). The CDR3 totals 15 residues. CDR3 coding DNA: TGTGCCAGCAGTCAACCCGGCGGGGGGAACACTGAAGCTTTCTTT. As protein: CASSQPGGGNTEAFF.

V gene TRBV7-3 combines with J gene TRBJ2-7, with D perhaps matching TRBD2 (6 bases). The germline V gene has CDR1 SGHTA and CDR2 FQGTGA. CDR3 length equals 15 residues. Trimming shortened V by 5 bases and J by 6 bases, and 20 bases separated the two germline ends. The CDR3, as DNA: TGTGCCAGCAGCCCGGGACTGGGAGAGATTTCCGAGCAGTACTTC. This translates into CASSPGLGEISEQYF.